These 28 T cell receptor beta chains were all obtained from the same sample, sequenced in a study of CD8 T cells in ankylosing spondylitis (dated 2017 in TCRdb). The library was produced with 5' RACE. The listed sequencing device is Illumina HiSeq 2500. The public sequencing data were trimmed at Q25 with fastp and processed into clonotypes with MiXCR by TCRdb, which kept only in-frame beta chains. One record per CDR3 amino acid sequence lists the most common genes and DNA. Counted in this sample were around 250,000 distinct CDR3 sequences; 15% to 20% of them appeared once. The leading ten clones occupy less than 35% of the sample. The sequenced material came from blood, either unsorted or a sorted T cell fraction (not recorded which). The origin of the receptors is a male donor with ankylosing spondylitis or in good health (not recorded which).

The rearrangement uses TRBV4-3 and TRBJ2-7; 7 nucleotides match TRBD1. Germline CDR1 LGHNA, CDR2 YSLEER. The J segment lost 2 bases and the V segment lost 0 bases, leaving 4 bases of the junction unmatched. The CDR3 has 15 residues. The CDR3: CASSQDRDSTYEQYF. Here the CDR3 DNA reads TGCGCCAGCAGCCAAGACCGGGACAGCACCTACGAGCAGTACTTC.

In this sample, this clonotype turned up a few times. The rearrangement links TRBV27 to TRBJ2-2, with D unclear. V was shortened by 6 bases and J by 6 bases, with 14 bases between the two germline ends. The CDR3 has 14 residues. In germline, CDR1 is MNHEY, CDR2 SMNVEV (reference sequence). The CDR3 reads CASSPSLGPGELFF. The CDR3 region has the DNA TGTGCCAGCAGCCCGAGCCTTGGACCCGGGGAGCTGTTTTTT.

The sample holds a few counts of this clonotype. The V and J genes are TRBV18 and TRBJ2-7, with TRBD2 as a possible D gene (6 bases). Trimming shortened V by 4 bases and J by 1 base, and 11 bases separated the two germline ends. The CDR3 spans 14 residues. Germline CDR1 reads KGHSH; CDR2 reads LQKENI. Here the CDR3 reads CASSLPGLSYEQYF. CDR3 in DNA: TGTGCCAGCTCACTGCCGGGACTTTCCTACGAGCAGTACTTC.

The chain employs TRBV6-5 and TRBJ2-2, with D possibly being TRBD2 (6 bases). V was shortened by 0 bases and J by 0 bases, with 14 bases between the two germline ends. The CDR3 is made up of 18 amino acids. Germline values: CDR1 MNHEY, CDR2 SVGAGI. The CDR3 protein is CASSYSSGDPANTGELFF. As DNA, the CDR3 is TGTGCCAGCAGTTACTCCTCGGGGGACCCGGCGAACACCGGGGAGCTGTTTTTT.

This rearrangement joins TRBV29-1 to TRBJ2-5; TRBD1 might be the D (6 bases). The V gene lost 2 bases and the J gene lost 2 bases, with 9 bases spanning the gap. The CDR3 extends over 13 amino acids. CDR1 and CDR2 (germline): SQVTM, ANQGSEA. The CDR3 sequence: CSVEWTEQETQYF. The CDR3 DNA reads TGCAGCGTTGAATGGACAGAACAAGAGACCCAGTACTTC.

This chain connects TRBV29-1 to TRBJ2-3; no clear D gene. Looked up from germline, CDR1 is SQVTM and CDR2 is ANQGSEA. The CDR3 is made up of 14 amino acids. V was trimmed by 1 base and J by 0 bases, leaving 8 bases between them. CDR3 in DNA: TGCAGCGTTGAAGCCGCTGACAGCACAGATACGCAGTATTTT. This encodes CSVEAADSTDTQYF.

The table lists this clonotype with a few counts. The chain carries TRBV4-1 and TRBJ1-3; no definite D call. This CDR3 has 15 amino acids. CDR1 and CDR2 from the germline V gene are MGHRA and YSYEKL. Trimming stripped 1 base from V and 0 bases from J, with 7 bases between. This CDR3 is CASSQVSHSGNTIYF. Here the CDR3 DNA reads TGCGCCAGCAGCCAAGTATCGCACTCTGGAAACACCATATATTTT.

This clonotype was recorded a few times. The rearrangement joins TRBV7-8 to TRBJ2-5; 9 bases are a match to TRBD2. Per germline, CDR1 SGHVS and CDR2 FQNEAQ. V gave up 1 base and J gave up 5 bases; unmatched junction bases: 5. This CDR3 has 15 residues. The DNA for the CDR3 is TGTGCCAGCAGCTTAGTAGAACTAGCGGGTGAGACCCAGTACTTC. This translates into CASSLVELAGETQYF.

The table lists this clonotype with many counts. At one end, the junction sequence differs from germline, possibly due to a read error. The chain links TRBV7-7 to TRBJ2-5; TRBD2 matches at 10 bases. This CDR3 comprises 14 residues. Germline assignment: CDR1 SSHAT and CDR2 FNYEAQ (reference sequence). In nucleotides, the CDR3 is TGTGCTAGCAGCCCGGGACTAGCGCAGGAGACCCAGTACTTC. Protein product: CASSPGLAQETQYF.

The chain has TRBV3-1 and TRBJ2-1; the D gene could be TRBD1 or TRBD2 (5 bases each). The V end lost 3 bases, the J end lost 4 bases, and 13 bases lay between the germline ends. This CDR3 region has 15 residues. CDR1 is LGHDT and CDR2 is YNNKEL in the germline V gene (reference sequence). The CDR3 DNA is TGTGCCAGCAGCCAGGGGCGGCGGACTTACAATGAGCAGTTCTTC. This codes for CASSQGRRTYNEQFF.

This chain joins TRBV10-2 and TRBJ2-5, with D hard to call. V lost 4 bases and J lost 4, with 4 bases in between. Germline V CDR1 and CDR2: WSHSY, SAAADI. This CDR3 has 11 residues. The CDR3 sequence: CASSARETQYF. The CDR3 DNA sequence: TGCGCCAGCAGTGCCCGAGAGACCCAGTACTTC.

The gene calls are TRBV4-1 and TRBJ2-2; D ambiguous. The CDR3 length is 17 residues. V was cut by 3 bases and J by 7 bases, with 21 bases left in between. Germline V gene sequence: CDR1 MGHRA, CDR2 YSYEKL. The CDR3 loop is CASSQLSTIESGGELFF. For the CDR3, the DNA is TGCGCCAGCAGCCAGCTGAGCACAATAGAGAGTGGCGGGGAGCTGTTTTTT.

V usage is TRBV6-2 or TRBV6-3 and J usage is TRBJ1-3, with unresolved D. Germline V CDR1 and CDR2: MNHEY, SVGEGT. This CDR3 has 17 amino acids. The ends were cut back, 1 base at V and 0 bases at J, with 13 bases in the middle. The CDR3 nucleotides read TGTGCCAGCAGTTACTTTCGCGGACCGAGCTCTGGAAACACCATATATTTT. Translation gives CASSYFRGPSSGNTIYF.

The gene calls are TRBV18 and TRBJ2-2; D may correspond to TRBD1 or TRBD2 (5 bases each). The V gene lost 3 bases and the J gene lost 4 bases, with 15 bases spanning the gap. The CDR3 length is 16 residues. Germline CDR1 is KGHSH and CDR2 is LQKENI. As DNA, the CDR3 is TGTGCCAGCTCACCGATCGACGGGGCCTCCACCGGGGAGCTGTTTTTT. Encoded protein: CASSPIDGASTGELFF. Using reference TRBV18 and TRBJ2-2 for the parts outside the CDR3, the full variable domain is NAGVMQNPRHLVRRRGQEARLRCSPMKGHSHVYWYRQLPEEGLKFMVYLQKENIIDESGMPKERFSAEFPKEGPSILRIQQVVRGDSAAYFCASSPIDGASTGELFFGEGSRLTVL.

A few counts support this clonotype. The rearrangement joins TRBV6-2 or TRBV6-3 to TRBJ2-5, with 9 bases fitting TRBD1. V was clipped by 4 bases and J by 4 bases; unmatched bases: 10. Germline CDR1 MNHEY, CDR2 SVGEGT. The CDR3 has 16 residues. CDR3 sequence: CASSFRDRVLRETQYF. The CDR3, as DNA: TGTGCCAGCAGTTTCCGGGACAGGGTCTTGCGAGAGACCCAGTACTTC.

CDR3 sequence (DNA): TGTGCTAGCCGGGGGGAAGTGGGTGGCTACACCTTC. It codes for CASRGEVGGYTF. This sequence joins TRBV12-5 and TRBJ1-2; tentatively, D is TRBD1 (5 bases). Germline CDR1 reads LGHNT; CDR2 reads FRNRAP. CDR3 length: 12 amino acids. V was shortened by 9 bases and J by 7 bases, with 15 bases between the two germline ends.

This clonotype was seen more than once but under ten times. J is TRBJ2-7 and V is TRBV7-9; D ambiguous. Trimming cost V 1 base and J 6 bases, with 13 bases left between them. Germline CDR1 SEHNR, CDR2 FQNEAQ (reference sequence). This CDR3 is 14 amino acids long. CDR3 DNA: TGTGCCAGCAGCTTAGACAGCCCGACCGCCGAGCAGTACTTC. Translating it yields CASSLDSPTAEQYF.

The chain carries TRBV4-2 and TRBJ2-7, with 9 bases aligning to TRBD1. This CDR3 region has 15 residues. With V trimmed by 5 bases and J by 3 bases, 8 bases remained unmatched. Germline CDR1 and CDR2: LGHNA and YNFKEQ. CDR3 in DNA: TGTGCCAGCAGCTTTGGGACAGGGAGGAACTACGAGCAGTACTTC. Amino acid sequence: CASSFGTGRNYEQYF.

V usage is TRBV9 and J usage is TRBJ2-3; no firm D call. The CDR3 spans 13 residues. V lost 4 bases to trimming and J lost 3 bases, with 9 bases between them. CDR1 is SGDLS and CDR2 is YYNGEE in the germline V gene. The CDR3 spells CASSPQSTDTQYF. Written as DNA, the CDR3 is TGTGCCAGCAGCCCCCAGTCGACAGATACGCAGTATTTT.

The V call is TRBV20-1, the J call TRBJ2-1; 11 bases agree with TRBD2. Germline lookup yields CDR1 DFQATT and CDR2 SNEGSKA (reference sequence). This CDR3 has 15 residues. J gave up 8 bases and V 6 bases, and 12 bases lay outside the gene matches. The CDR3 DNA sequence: TGCAGTGCAAAAGATCTAGCGGGAGGCTTGGATGAGCAGTTCTTC. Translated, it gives CSAKDLAGGLDEQFF.

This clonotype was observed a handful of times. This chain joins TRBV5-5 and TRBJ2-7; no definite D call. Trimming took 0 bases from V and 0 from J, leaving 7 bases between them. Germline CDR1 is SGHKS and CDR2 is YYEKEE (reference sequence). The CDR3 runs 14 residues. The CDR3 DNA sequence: TGTGCCAGCAGCTTGGAAACAGCCTCCTACGAGCAGTACTTC. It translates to CASSLETASYEQYF.

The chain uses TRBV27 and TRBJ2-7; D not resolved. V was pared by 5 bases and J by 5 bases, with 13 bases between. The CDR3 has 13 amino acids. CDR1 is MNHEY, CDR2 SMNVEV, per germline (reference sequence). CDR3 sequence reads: CASSTAGRDEQYF. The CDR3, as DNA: TGTGCCAGCAGTACCGCAGGACGAGACGAGCAGTACTTC.

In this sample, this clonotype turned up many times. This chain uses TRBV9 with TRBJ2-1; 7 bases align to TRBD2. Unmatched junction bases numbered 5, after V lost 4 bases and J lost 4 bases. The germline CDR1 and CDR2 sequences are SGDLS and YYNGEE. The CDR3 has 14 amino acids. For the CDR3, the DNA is TGTGCCAGCAGCCCAACTAGCGTTTACAATGAGCAGTTCTTC. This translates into CASSPTSVYNEQFF.

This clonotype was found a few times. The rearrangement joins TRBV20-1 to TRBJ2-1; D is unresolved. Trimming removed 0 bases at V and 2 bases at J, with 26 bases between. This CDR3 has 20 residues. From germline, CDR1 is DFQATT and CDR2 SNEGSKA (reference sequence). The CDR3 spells CSARDFIAIDPSRTYNEQFF. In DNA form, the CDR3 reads TGCAGTGCTAGAGATTTTATTGCCATAGACCCCTCGCGAACCTACAATGAGCAGTTCTTC.

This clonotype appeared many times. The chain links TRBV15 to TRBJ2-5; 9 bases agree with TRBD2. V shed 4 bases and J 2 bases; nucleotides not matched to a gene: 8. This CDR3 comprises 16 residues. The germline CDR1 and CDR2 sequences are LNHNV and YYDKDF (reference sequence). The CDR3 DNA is TGTGCCACCAGCAAGATACAAGCGGGAGGTCAAGAGACCCAGTACTTC. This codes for CATSKIQAGGQETQYF.

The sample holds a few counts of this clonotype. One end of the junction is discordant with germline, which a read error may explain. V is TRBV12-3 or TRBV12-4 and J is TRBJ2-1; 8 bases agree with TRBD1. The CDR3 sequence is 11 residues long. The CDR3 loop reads CASILAGDRSF. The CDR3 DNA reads TGTGCCAGCATTCTCGCCGGGGACAGGAGCTTC.

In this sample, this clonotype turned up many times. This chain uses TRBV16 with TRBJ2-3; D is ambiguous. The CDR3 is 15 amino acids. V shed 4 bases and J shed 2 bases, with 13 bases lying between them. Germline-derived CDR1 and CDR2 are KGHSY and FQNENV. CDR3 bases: TGTGCCAGCAGCCGCCTCGGAGAGGCCACAGATACGCAGTATTTT. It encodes CASSRLGEATDTQYF.

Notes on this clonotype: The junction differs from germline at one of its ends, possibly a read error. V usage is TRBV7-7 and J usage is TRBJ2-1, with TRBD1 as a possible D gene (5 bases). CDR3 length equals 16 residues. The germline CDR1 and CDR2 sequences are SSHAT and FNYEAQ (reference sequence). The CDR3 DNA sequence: TGTGCTAGCAGCTCCAACTCCGGGCCCCAGGGCAATGAGCAGTTCTTC. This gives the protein CASSSNSGPQGNEQFF. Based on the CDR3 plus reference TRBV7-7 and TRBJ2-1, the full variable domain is GAGVSQSPRYKVTKRGQDVTLRCDPISSHATLYWYQQALGQGPEFLTYFNYEAQPDKSGLPSDRFSAERPEGSISTLTIQRTEQRDSAMYRCASSSNSGPQGNEQFFGPGTRLTVL.